This is a list of T cell receptor beta chains from one sample in a study of T cells in Graves' hyperthyroidism and ophthalmopathy. TCRdb fed the multiplex PCR reads into MiXCR, producing one record per CDR3 protein. The sample yields 330,000 or so distinct CDR3 sequences, roughly 18% seen once. The sequencing input was blood. These receptors originate from a man in his fifties with Graves' ophthalmopathy. CDR3s include the opening cysteine and the closing phenylalanine or tryptophan. The D gene is left open where the match is weak. The listing skips clone size in some rows; elsewhere it reads once, few, many or a size class.

clone size	D gene	J gene	V gene	CDR3 DNA	CDR3 protein
few	TRBD1	TRBJ1-5	TRBV10-1	TGCGCCACGGAGACACTTAACAACAGGGGTAGCAATCAGCCCCAGCATTTT	CATETLNNRGSNQPQHF
NA	TRBD1	TRBJ1-2	TRBV19	TGTGCCAGTAGTATGACAGGGTCGGTTCGGGGCTACACCTTC	CASSMTGSVRGYTF
NA	TRBD2	TRBJ2-2	TRBV4-2	TGTGCCAGCAGCCACGCCGGGACTAGTAAACTGGGGGAGCTGTTTTTT	CASSHAGTSKLGELFF
many	NA	TRBJ2-1	TRBV13	TGTGCCAGCAGCTTAGTTAGGTCCTCCTACAATGAGCAGTTCTTC	CASSLVRSSYNEQFF
NA	TRBD1	TRBJ1-2	TRBV7-9	TGTGCCAGCAGCCCTCCGGGGACAGTCCATGGCTACACCTTC	CASSPPGTVHGYTF
many	NA	TRBJ2-1	TRBV5-1	TGCGCCAGCAGCCGAGGGCAGACGGTGAGCTCCTACAATGAGCAGTTCTTC	CASSRGQTVSSYNEQFF
NA	TRBD2	TRBJ2-2	TRBV3-1	TGTGCCAGCAGCCCGATCGCACCCGGGACTAGCGGGAGCTGGGCCGGGGAGCTGTTTTTT	CASSPIAPGTSGSWAGELFF
NA	NA	TRBJ2-2	TRBV6-1	TGTGCCAGCAATAGGGACACAAAAACCGGGGAGCTGTTTTTT	CASNRDTKTGELFF
NA	NA	TRBJ2-5	TRBV19	TGTGCCAGTAGTATGGATTCGTCTGCGGAGACCCAGTACTTC	CASSMDSSAETQYF
few	TRBD1	TRBJ1-3	TRBV28	TGTGCCAGCAGGTCCCTCAGGGGGATTCTCTCTGGAAACACCATATATTTT	CASRSLRGILSGNTIYF
NA	TRBD1	TRBJ1-6	TRBV20-1	TGCAGTGCTCCGGGACAGGGGGTAAAGTCACCCCTCCACTTT	CSAPGQGVKSPLHF
many	TRBD2	TRBJ2-5	TRBV18	TGTGCCAGCTCACTTGACCTGACTAGCACCCGAGAGACCCAGTACTTC	CASSLDLTSTRETQYF
NA	NA	TRBJ2-5	TRBV28	TGTGCCAGCAGTTCCAGGGTAGGAGTGTCTTTAAGGACCCAGTACTTC	CASSSRVGVSLRTQYF
NA	NA	TRBJ1-2	TRBV29-1	TGCAGCGTTGAAGACAGGGACTATGGCTACACCTTC	CSVEDRDYGYTF
many	NA	TRBJ2-5	TRBV10-3	TGTGCCATCAGCGACGGTGGAGGGGCGGAGACCCAGTACTTC	CAISDGGGAETQYF
few	NA	TRBJ2-7	TRBV5-1	TGCGCCAGCAGAAGGGAGTTAGGGGGGACGCCCTACGAGCAGTACTTC	CASRRELGGTPYEQYF
NA	NA	TRBJ2-5	TRBV14	TGTGCCAGCAGCCAAGAGAGGCGAGAGACCCAGTACTTC	CASSQERRETQYF
few	NA	TRBJ2-3	TRBV27	TGTGCCAGCAGTTTATCCTCACCTAGCACAGATACGCAGTATTTT	CASSLSSPSTDTQYF
few	TRBD1	TRBJ1-2	TRBV20-1	TGCAGTGCTCTCAACAGGGGCGATGGCTACACCTTC	CSALNRGDGYTF
many	NA	TRBJ1-5	TRBV6-2/TRBV6-3	TGTGCCAGCAGTCCCGGGGGCGCTGGGTATAGCAATCAGCCCCAGCATTTT	CASSPGGAGYSNQPQHF
many	TRBD2	TRBJ2-7	TRBV18	TGTGCCAGCTCTCCAGTAGCGGGAGCCTACGAGCAGTACTTC	CASSPVAGAYEQYF
many	TRBD1	TRBJ2-5	TRBV20-1	TGCAGTGCTAGACGGACAGGGAATCAAGAGACCCAGTACTTC	CSARRTGNQETQYF
NA	NA	TRBJ2-4	TRBV28	TGTGCCAGCAGTCCGTCACACACCACAAACAAAAACATTCAGTACTTC	CASSPSHTTNKNIQYF
NA	TRBD1	TRBJ2-3	TRBV11-1	TGTGCCAGCAGCCCCCGGACAGGAACTAGCACAGATACGCAGTATTTT	CASSPRTGTSTDTQYF
few	TRBD2	TRBJ2-1	TRBV20-1	TGCAGTGCTAGAGATCTGATAACGGGAGGGCCAGGCAATGAGCAGTTCTTC	CSARDLITGGPGNEQFF
NA	TRBD2	TRBJ2-7	TRBV5-1	TGCGCCAGCAGCTTGGCTAGCGGGCTCCCCTACGAGCAGTACTTC	CASSLASGLPYEQYF
many	NA	TRBJ1-1	TRBV3-1	TGTGCCAGCAGCCAAGGGAGCCCTGAAGCTTTCTTT	CASSQGSPEAFF
many	TRBD2	TRBJ2-2	TRBV7-3	TGTGCCAGCAGCTGGGGGGGTAGACCACCCGGGGAGCTGTTTTTT	CASSWGGRPPGELFF
many	NA	TRBJ2-3	TRBV11-2	TGTGCCAGCTTTAAAGGTTCGGATACGCAGTATTTT	CASFKGSDTQYF
many	NA	TRBJ2-3	TRBV28	TGTGCCAGCAGTAGGTCGGATACGCAGTATTTT	CASSRSDTQYF